Shown below are 3 T cell receptor beta chains from a single sample sequenced in a study of cytomegalovirus exposure and HLA in healthy donors. Data came from immunoSEQ multiplex PCR; TCRdb stores just in-frame clones and leaves some out. This sample yields fewer than 400,000 clones, of which around 86% are seen a single time; about 0.8% belongs to the top ten. Sequencing used PBMCs. Receptors originate from a woman in her late teens or twenties in good health and CMV-seronegative.

The chain carries TRBV7-2 and TRBJ1-1; D gene ambiguous. The CDR3 is made up of 14 amino acids. Trimming cost V 5 bases and J 3 bases, with 13 bases left between them. Germline-derived CDR1 and CDR2 are SGHTA and FQGNSA. The CDR3, as DNA: TGTGCCAGCAGCCCCGGAGGTGGTGACACTGAAGCTTTCTTT. Translated: CASSPGGGDTEAFF.

V usage is TRBV9 and J usage is TRBJ2-5; 8 bases fit TRBD2. The V gene end was trimmed by 0 bases and the J gene end by 5 bases; junction bases not matched to a gene: 3. The germline gives CDR1 SGDLS, CDR2 YYNGEE. The CDR3 extends over 14 amino acids. In DNA, the CDR3 is TGTGCCAGCAGCGTAGTGGGACTAGAGGAGACCCAGTACTTC. Translation: CASSVVGLEETQYF.

This clone was observed once. The rearrangement links TRBV6-1 to TRBJ1-2, with a weak D call TRBD1 (6 bases). CDR3 length equals 15 residues. Trimming stripped 8 bases from V and 8 bases from J, with 24 bases between. Per germline, CDR1 MNHNS and CDR2 SASEGT. CDR3: CASGGGGAWSRGYTF. Here the CDR3 DNA reads TGTGCCAGCGGGGGCGGGGGCGCGTGGTCACGCGGCTACACCTTC.